This T cell receptor (beta chain) was sequenced for a study of prognosis after radiotherapy for stage I lung cancer. Study in general: Post-radiotherapy, distant metastases were observed in a handful of patients (median around 7 months), whereas no significant progression was observed in approximately 14. Study results and limitations: When patients developed distant metastases, their Shannon entropy after stereotactic body radiation therapy was lower.

Trimming removed 0 bases at V and 2 bases at J, with 15 bases between. Looked up from germline, CDR1 is DFQATT and CDR2 is SNEGSKA (reference sequence). CDR3 length: 16 amino acids. Two-round multiplex PCR, the amplification method, yielded TCR beta CDR3 from genomic DNA. The first PCR round targeted every TRBV and TRBJ gene with specific primers. PCR's second round employed universal primers. TCRdb passed the multiplex PCR reads through MiXCR, listing each CDR3 protein once. The table has around 30,000 distinct CDR3 sequences, roughly a third seen once; the top ten hold 16%. Sample share makes this clonotype large. What it recognizes is unknown.

The sequences come from PBMCs, collected before or after stereotactic body radiation therapy (not recorded which). The V and J genes are TRBV20-1 and TRBJ2-3; no definite D call. The clonotype was recovered from a donor at least 50 years old with non-small cell lung cancer. The CDR3: CSARDLERLVTDTQYF. In DNA, the CDR3 is TGCAGTGCTAGAGATCTAGAGCGTCTAGTCACAGATACGCAGTATTTT.